This paragraph reports one T cell receptor beta chain. The antigen remains undetermined. One base away lies a much larger clone, so this may be a sequencing read error. This sample was taken from a study of neurological immune-mediated disorders. Findings of the study overall: Expanded clones shared no identical CDR3 amino acid sequences across subjects, which suggested private TCR-beta repertoires in all groups.

TCRdb passed the 5' RACE reads through MiXCR, listing each CDR3 protein once. The sample has more than 15,000 distinct CDR3 sequences; under 15% are singletons. This clonotype was sampled from a man in his 60s with HTLV-1-associated myelopathy (HAM/TSP). The sample consisted of PBMCs.

CDR3 sequence: CASSGGALNTEDFF. The DNA for the CDR3 is TGTGCCAGCAGTGGCGGGGCGCTGAACACTGAAGATTTCTTT. This chain links TRBV2 with TRBJ1-1; D is perhaps TRBD1 (5 bases). The CDR3 is 14 residues long. CDR1 and CDR2 (germline): SNHLY, FYNNEI.